This passage covers 30 T cell receptor beta chains from one sample sequenced in a study of shared clonotypes between healthy human individuals. The assay was immunoSEQ multiplex PCR, and TCRdb's table has in-frame clones only and misses some. The data hold about 480,000 clones, with about four fifths observed a single time. Sequencing input: PBMCs. The receptor source for this set is a woman aged 35 to 49 in good health. Some clones in this sample may be carry-over from other donors' samples.

The rearrangement joins TRBV6-1 to TRBJ2-1, with 8 bases identical to TRBD1. The CDR3 is 14 amino acids. The germline V gene encodes CDR1 MNHNS and CDR2 SASEGT. J was trimmed by 3 bases and V by 5 bases; bases with no gene match: 3. CDR3 in amino acids: CASSLGQDYNEQFF. In nucleotides, the CDR3 is TGTGCCAGCAGTCTGGGACAGGACTACAATGAGCAGTTCTTC.

In the case of this clone: A single base separates this from a much larger clone, so it may be a read error. The chain couples TRBV9 to TRBJ2-3, with D possibly being TRBD1 (5 bases). In germline, CDR1 is SGDLS, CDR2 YYNGEE. The V end lost 4 bases, the J end lost 2 bases, and 11 bases lay between the germline ends. The CDR3 sequence is 14 residues long. The CDR3 reads CASSLRGTTDTQYF. Here the CDR3 DNA reads TGTGCCAGCAGCCTAAGGGGAACCACAGATACGCAGTATTTT. Full variable domain (missing parts from reference TRBV9 and TRBJ2-3): DSGVTQTPKHLITATGQRVTLRCSPRSGDLSVYWYQQSLDQGLQFLIQYYNGEERAKGNILERFSAQQFPDLHSELNLSSLELGDSALYFCASSLRGTTDTQYFGPGTRLTVL.

This clone was observed once. At the DNA level, this CDR3 is encoded by other sequences in the same sample as well. The chain recombines TRBV10-3 with TRBJ2-5; D is perhaps TRBD1 (6 bases). This CDR3 comprises 14 residues. Germline-derived CDR1 and CDR2 are ENHRY and SYGVKD. Trimming removed 0 bases at V and 2 bases at J, with 7 bases between. The CDR3 nucleotides read TGTGCCATCAGTGAGTCAGGGGGACAAGAGACCCAGTACTTC. This encodes CAISESGGQETQYF.

This rearrangement joins TRBV5-1 to TRBJ2-7; D is possibly TRBD1 (5 bases). CDR3 length: 15 amino acids. Germline CDR1 SGHRS, CDR2 YFSETQ. V was cut by 2 bases and J by 1 base, with 13 bases left in between. The CDR3 is CASSFMDTASYEQYF. CDR3 nucleotide sequence: TGCGCCAGCAGCTTCATGGACACCGCATCCTACGAGCAGTACTTC.

The gene calls are TRBV10-2 and TRBJ2-7; no definite D call. Deletions cut 0 bases from V and 5 bases from J, with 14 bases between. Germline V lookup: CDR1 WSHSY, CDR2 SAAADI. This CDR3 spans 15 amino acids. CDR3 region: CASSESTQVWDEQYF. Here the CDR3 DNA reads TGCGCCAGCAGTGAGTCCACCCAGGTATGGGACGAGCAGTACTTC.

This chain connects TRBV27 to TRBJ1-1; maybe TRBD1 (6 bases). Germline CDR1 reads MNHEY; CDR2 reads SMNVEV (reference sequence). V lost 3 bases to trimming and J lost 8 bases, with 13 bases between them. There are 13 residues in the CDR3. The CDR3 nucleotides read TGTGCCAGCAGTTTCGGTGGCCAGGGGGAAGCTTTCTTT. Its translation is CASSFGGQGEAFF.

The CDR3 sequence is CASSRGLAGQYTDTQYF. The DNA of the CDR3 is TGTGCCAGCAGCCGGGGTCTAGCGGGACAATACACAGATACGCAGTATTTT. The genes are TRBV9 and TRBJ2-3; 9 positions match TRBD2. This CDR3 is 17 amino acids long. Unmatched junction bases numbered 11, after V lost 4 bases and J lost 2 bases. The V gene's germline CDR1 is SGDLS and CDR2 YYNGEE.

The V gene is TRBV7-7, the J gene TRBJ2-7; TRBD2 is a possible D gene (6 bases). CDR1 SSHAT and CDR2 FNYEAQ come from the germline V gene (reference sequence). This CDR3 has 12 amino acids. The CDR3, as DNA: TGTGCTAGCGGAGGGGAGGCAGGGGAGCAGTACTTC. As protein: CASGGEAGEQYF.

This clone was found a few times. The rearrangement joins TRBV28 to TRBJ2-3; the match to TRBD1 covers 7 bases. Germline V CDR1 and CDR2: MDHEN, SYDVKM. This CDR3 is 15 amino acids long. V lost 5 bases and J lost 1; bases outside the gene matches: 6. The CDR3 DNA sequence: TGTGCCAGCAGTCTTAGGGGGCGACGCACAGATACGCAGTATTTT. It codes for CASSLRGRRTDTQYF.

Concerning this clone itself: Other DNA sequences in this sample translate to the same CDR3. The chain employs TRBV5-1 and TRBJ1-3, with 8 bases fitting TRBD1. J lost 0 bases, V lost 4 bases, and 6 bases had no gene match. The CDR3 runs 16 residues. Per the germline V gene, CDR1 is SGHRS and CDR2 is YFSETQ. The chain's CDR3 is CASSGGQAGSGNTIYF. The CDR3 DNA is TGCGCCAGCAGCGGGGGACAGGCGGGCTCTGGAAACACCATATATTTT.

This CDR3 reads CASRVDRAYNQPQHF. As DNA, the CDR3 is TGTGCCAGCAGGGTTGACAGGGCTTACAATCAGCCCCAGCATTTT. The V call is TRBV27, the J call TRBJ1-5, with 7 bases lining up with TRBD1. Germline CDR1 MNHEY, CDR2 SMNVEV (reference sequence). This CDR3 spans 15 amino acids. The V and J ends lost 6 bases and 3 bases, in that order; junction bases with no gene match: 8.

The gene calls are TRBV29-1 and TRBJ2-7; D is uncertain. Germline V gene data show CDR1 as SQVTM and CDR2 as ANQGSEA. The CDR3 has 13 residues. V was pared by 1 base and J by 3 bases, with 10 bases between. In nucleotides, the CDR3 is TGCAGCGTTGAAGGGCAGACGGACTACGAGCAGTACTTC. It encodes CSVEGQTDYEQYF.

The genes are TRBV4-3 and TRBJ2-1; no clear D gene. This CDR3 contains 14 residues. V lost 7 bases to trimming and J lost 3 bases, with 13 bases between them. The germline gives CDR1 LGHNA, CDR2 YSLEER. The CDR3 bases are TGCGCCAGCACCCAGAGCTGGGACTACAATGAGCAGTTCTTC. Translation gives CASTQSWDYNEQFF.

V gene TRBV27 combines with J gene TRBJ2-7, with D possibly matching TRBD1 (6 bases). Germline-derived CDR1 and CDR2 are MNHEY and SMNVEV (reference sequence). Trimming took 4 bases from V and 2 from J, leaving 12 bases between them. The CDR3 covers 14 residues. CDR3 protein: CASSSNRDPYEQYF. In nucleotides, the CDR3 is TGTGCCAGCAGTTCTAACAGGGATCCCTACGAGCAGTACTTC.

V is TRBV5-4 and J is TRBJ2-2, with 11 nucleotides matching TRBD2. The CDR3 has 16 amino acids. Trimming took 3 bases from V and 4 from J; bases not matched to a gene: 5. Looked up from germline, CDR1 is SGHNT and CDR2 is YYREEE (reference sequence). CDR3 nucleotide sequence: TGTGCCAGCAGCTCCGGACTAGCGGGTGTCACCGGGGAGCTGTTTTTT. Encoded protein: CASSSGLAGVTGELFF.

CDR3 protein: CASSLGLGKGNEQFF. As DNA, the CDR3 is TGCGCCAGCAGCTTGGGACTAGGAAAAGGAAATGAGCAGTTCTTC. The J gene is TRBJ2-1, the V gene TRBV5-1; a weak D match, TRBD2 (6 bases). This CDR3 comprises 15 residues. Per the germline V gene, CDR1 is SGHRS and CDR2 is YFSETQ. V lost 0 bases and J 7 bases, leaving 14 bases between the germline ends. The variable domain in full, with the rest retrieved from reference TRBV5-1 and TRBJ2-1, is KAGVTQTPRYLIKTRGQQVTLSCSPISGHRSVSWYQQTPGQGLQFLFEYFSETQRNKGNFPGRFSGRQFSNSRSEMNVSTLELGDSALYLCASSLGLGKGNEQFFGPGTRLTVL.

This chain links TRBV5-1 with TRBJ2-1, with D possibly being TRBD1 (6 bases). CDR1 and CDR2 (germline): SGHRS, YFSETQ. CDR3 length equals 15 residues. V was trimmed by 4 bases and J by 0 bases, leaving 11 bases between them. DNA for the CDR3: TGCGCCAGCAGCCCGGACAGCGGCTCCTACAATGAGCAGTTCTTC. It encodes CASSPDSGSYNEQFF.

In its sample, this clone was seen once. This chain links TRBV7-2 with TRBJ2-7; 7 bases fit TRBD2. CDR3 size: 14 residues. Trimming at V came to 5 bases and at J to 3 bases, leaving 7 bases not matched to a gene. CDR1 is SGHTA, CDR2 FQGNSA, per germline. CDR3 nucleotide sequence: TGTGCCAGCAGCCCCGTTGGGACTAACTACGAGCAGTACTTC. This encodes CASSPVGTNYEQYF.

The V gene is TRBV11-2, the J gene TRBJ1-2, with 7 nucleotides matching TRBD1. Germline V gives CDR1 SGHAT, CDR2 FQNNGV. The CDR3 runs to 13 residues. The V gene end was trimmed by 4 bases and the J gene end by 6 bases; junction bases not matched to a gene: 5. The CDR3 loop reads CASSSDRRDGYTF. The CDR3 nucleotides read TGTGCCAGCAGCTCGGACAGGCGGGATGGCTACACCTTC.

About this clone: The same CDR3 can be traced to other DNA sequences in this sample. The genes are TRBV18 and TRBJ2-5, with TRBD1 as a possible D gene (5 bases). CDR1 and CDR2 from the germline V gene are KGHSH and LQKENI. Trimming took off 3 bases at V and 2 bases at J, with 10 bases between the two ends. The CDR3 sequence is 14 residues long. The CDR3 region is CASSPTDSQETQYF. The CDR3, as DNA: TGTGCCAGCTCACCGACTGACAGTCAAGAGACCCAGTACTTC.

The chain employs TRBV7-8 and TRBJ2-7; D ambiguous. Trimming took off 3 bases at V and 0 bases at J, with 9 bases between the two ends. The CDR3 has 14 residues. CDR1 and CDR2 (germline): SGHVS, FQNEAQ. CDR3 nucleotide sequence: TGTGCCAGCAGCTTGGGTACCACCTCCTACGAGCAGTACTTC. This codes for CASSLGTTSYEQYF.

This chain joins TRBV12-5 and TRBJ1-1; D gene uncertain. The V end was cut by 1 base, the J end by 4 bases, with 10 bases between. This CDR3 comprises 14 residues. Per the germline V gene, CDR1 is LGHNT and CDR2 is FRNRAP. The CDR3 protein is CASGLGGYGTEAFF. In nucleotides, the CDR3 is TGTGCTAGTGGTTTGGGGGGATATGGCACTGAAGCTTTCTTT.

The gene calls are TRBV5-1 and TRBJ2-3; D is ambiguous. The CDR3 loop spans 13 amino acids. Looked up from germline, CDR1 is SGHRS and CDR2 is YFSETQ. V lost 4 bases and J 4 bases, leaving 10 bases between the germline ends. The CDR3 region has the DNA TGCGCCAGCAGCGCCCGGAGCGCAGATACGCAGTATTTT. Amino acids: CASSARSADTQYF.

In its sample, this clone was seen a few times. In the same sample, other DNA sequences code for this CDR3. The chain links TRBV6-4 to TRBJ2-3, with 7 bases identical to TRBD2. Germline V CDR1 and CDR2: MRHNA, SNTAGT. V was clipped by 3 bases and J by 0 bases; unmatched bases: 3. The CDR3 runs 15 residues. The CDR3 DNA follows: TGTGCCAGCAGTGATGTAGCGGGCAGCACAGATACGCAGTATTTT. It yields the protein CASSDVAGSTDTQYF.

In DNA form, the CDR3 reads TGTGCCAGCGCTTTGGGTAGGGGCACAGATACGCAGTATTTT. Protein: CASALGRGTDTQYF. The chain combines TRBV7-3 with TRBJ2-3; D not resolved. CDR1 is SGHTA and CDR2 is FQGTGA in the germline V gene. Trimming left V 8 bases short and J 1 base short, with 13 bases between. The CDR3 extends over 14 amino acids.

V usage is TRBV28 and J usage is TRBJ1-2; perhaps TRBD1 as D (6 bases). There are 14 residues in the CDR3. Trimming pared 6 bases from V and 6 bases from J, leaving 17 bases between. Germline V CDR1 and CDR2: MDHEN, SYDVKM. CDR3 sequence: CASRNRGRFDGYTF. CDR3 nucleotide sequence: TGTGCCAGCAGAAACCGGGGGCGGTTTGATGGCTACACCTTC.

This clone has a handful of counts. The rearrangement joins TRBV5-4 to TRBJ1-4; a possible D gene is TRBD1 (6 bases). The CDR3 is made up of 13 amino acids. Trimming left V 2 bases short and J 7 bases short, with 9 bases between. Looked up from germline, CDR1 is SGHNT and CDR2 is YYREEE (reference sequence). In DNA form, the CDR3 reads TGTGCCAGCAGCTTCGGGACACCTGAAAAACTGTTTTTT. This codes for CASSFGTPEKLFF.

The chain joins TRBV9 to TRBJ2-5; perhaps D is TRBD1 or TRBD2 (5 bases each). This CDR3 spans 16 amino acids. The V end lost 2 bases, the J end lost 10 bases, and 24 bases lay between the germline ends. The germline V gene encodes CDR1 SGDLS and CDR2 YYNGEE. CDR3 nucleotide sequence: TGTGCCAGCAGCGTCGGTCCCAGGGCGGCGGAAGAGGGCCAGTACTTC. Protein sequence: CASSVGPRAAEEGQYF.

The rearrangement uses TRBV5-4 and TRBJ2-5; TRBD2 matches at 8 bases. Germline V gene sequence: CDR1 SGHNT, CDR2 YYREEE (reference sequence). The CDR3 runs 16 residues. V shed 4 bases, J shed 2 bases, and the junction held 10 bases outside the gene matches. For the CDR3, the DNA is TGTGCCAGCAGCCTACCGGGGGGGGCCGATCAAGAGACCCAGTACTTC. Translation gives CASSLPGGADQETQYF.

This clone was detected only once. This chain joins TRBV28 and TRBJ2-5; D remains unclear. Trimming stripped 6 bases from V and 2 bases from J, with 10 bases between. The CDR3 spans 13 residues. CDR1 is MDHEN, CDR2 SYDVKM, per germline. CDR3 in DNA: TGTGCCAGCAGAAATTACGGGCAAGAGACCCAGTACTTC. This codes for CASRNYGQETQYF.